The 20 T cell receptor beta chains presented below share a single source sample, sequenced in a study of cytomegalovirus exposure and HLA in healthy donors. Primers for the PCR totalled 60 Vbeta and 13 Jbeta. TCRdb's table, derived via immunoSEQ multiplex PCR, lists solely in-frame clones and lacks some. The sample contains about 83,000 clones, around 78% of which appear only once. Material: PBMCs. These receptors were collected from a young man in good health and CMV-seropositive.

The J gene is TRBJ2-7, the V gene TRBV2, with D possibly being TRBD1 (6 bases). Germline V gene data show CDR1 as SNHLY and CDR2 as FYNNEI. With 10 bases removed from V and 3 bases from J, the gap between germline ends came to 13 bases. The CDR3 totals 12 residues. The CDR3 region is CATSGTHYEQYF. Here the CDR3 DNA reads TGTGCCACCTCCGGGACACACTACGAGCAGTACTTC. The full variable domain, completed using reference TRBV2 and TRBJ2-7, is EPEVTQTPSHQVTQMGQEVILRCVPISNHLYFYWYRQILGQKVEFLVSFYNNEISEKSEIFDDQFSVERPDGSNFTLKIRSTKLEDSAMYFCATSGTHYEQYFGPGTRLTVT.

The chain combines TRBV4-1 with TRBJ1-4; D is unclear. Per germline, CDR1 MGHRA and CDR2 YSYEKL. This CDR3 is built from 19 residues. V dropped 1 base and J dropped 0 bases, with 18 bases sitting between them. CDR3 in DNA: TGCGCCAGCAGCCAAGTGCCCGTCCTAGGTTCCGCAACTAATGAAAAACTGTTTTTT. As protein: CASSQVPVLGSATNEKLFF.

The gene calls are TRBV16 and TRBJ1-2; D is ambiguous. Germline V gives CDR1 KGHSY, CDR2 FQNENV. V lost 0 bases and J lost 8, with 7 bases in between. The CDR3 runs to 12 residues. CDR3 coding DNA: TGTGCCAGCAGCCAATCCCCCCAGGGCTACACCTTC. This encodes CASSQSPQGYTF.

This clone appeared a few times. V gene TRBV15 combines with J gene TRBJ1-1; the D is unclear. Trimming cost V 11 bases and J 5 bases, with 21 bases left between them. This CDR3 has 14 residues. The germline V gene has CDR1 LNHNV and CDR2 YYDKDF (reference sequence). The CDR3 is CAAGHGIGETEAFF. As DNA, the CDR3 is TGTGCCGCCGGTCACGGAATAGGAGAGACTGAAGCTTTCTTT.

This clone came up a few times. The genes are TRBV2 and TRBJ2-6; TRBD1 matches 11 bases. With 4 bases clipped from V and 0 bases from J, the junction kept 5 bases outside the gene matches. Germline CDR1 reads SNHLY; CDR2 reads FYNNEI. The CDR3 has 18 residues. The CDR3 spells CASSAGQGGFSGANVLTF. The CDR3 region has the DNA TGTGCCAGCAGTGCGGGACAGGGGGGTTTCTCTGGGGCCAACGTCCTGACTTTC.

The chain carries TRBV11-3 and TRBJ2-3; 10 bases line up with TRBD2. V shed 4 bases, J shed 2 bases, and the junction held 6 bases outside the gene matches. Germline loops: CDR1 SGHNT, CDR2 YENEEA. The CDR3 is 16 amino acids. In nucleotides, the CDR3 is TGTGCCAGCAGCTCAAATAGCGGGAGGCTCACAGATACGCAGTATTTT. This gives the protein CASSSNSGRLTDTQYF.

The V gene is TRBV6-5, the J gene TRBJ1-1; D ambiguous. V was cut by 4 bases and J by 2 bases, with 11 bases left in between. This CDR3 is 14 amino acids long. Germline loops: CDR1 MNHEY, CDR2 SVGAGI. CDR3 sequence reads: CASSSLTPNTEAFF. CDR3 sequence (DNA): TGTGCCAGCAGTTCATTGACACCTAACACTGAAGCTTTCTTT.

This chain uses TRBV5-1 with TRBJ1-1; unclear D gene. The CDR3 is 13 residues long. Trimming cost V 0 bases and J 2 bases, with 5 bases left between them. Germline V gives CDR1 SGHRS, CDR2 YFSETQ. The CDR3 region is CASSLDPNTEAFF. The CDR3 nucleotides are TGCGCCAGCAGCTTGGATCCTAACACTGAAGCTTTCTTT. Filled out from reference TRBV5-1 and TRBJ1-1, the complete variable domain reads KAGVTQTPRYLIKTRGQQVTLSCSPISGHRSVSWYQQTPGQGLQFLFEYFSETQRNKGNFPGRFSGRQFSNSRSEMNVSTLELGDSALYLCASSLDPNTEAFFGQGTRLTVV.

The chain couples TRBV9 to TRBJ2-3, with 8 bases aligning to TRBD2. Germline V gives CDR1 SGDLS, CDR2 YYNGEE. CDR3 size: 16 residues. The V gene end was trimmed by 0 bases and the J gene end by 5 bases; junction bases not matched to a gene: 8. The CDR3 sequence is CASSVVREGLKDTQYF. In DNA form, the CDR3 reads TGTGCCAGCAGCGTAGTACGGGAGGGATTGAAAGATACGCAGTATTTT.

V is TRBV15 and J is TRBJ2-7, with 11 bases identical to TRBD2. The CDR3 is 16 amino acids. The J segment lost 4 bases and the V segment lost 2 bases, leaving 7 bases of the junction unmatched. Germline CDR1 LNHNV, CDR2 YYDKDF (reference sequence). CDR3 amino acids: CATSRLRLAGFYEQYF. The CDR3 DNA reads TGTGCCACCAGCAGACTCAGACTAGCGGGATTTTACGAGCAGTACTTC. Full variable domain (remainder filled in from reference TRBV15 and TRBJ2-7): DAMVIQNPRYQVTQFGKPVTLSCSQTLNHNVMYWYQQKSSQAPKLLFHYYDKDFNNEADTPDNFQSRRPNTSFCFLDIRSPGLGDTAMYLCATSRLRLAGFYEQYFGPGTRLTVT.

This clone showed up just once. The chain recombines TRBV28 with TRBJ1-1, with D unclear. CDR3 length: 12 amino acids. Trimming cost V 5 bases and J 10 bases, with 14 bases left between them. CDR1 MDHEN and CDR2 SYDVKM come from the germline V gene. CDR3 region: CASSPGSRRAFF. Written as DNA, the CDR3 is TGTGCCAGCAGTCCCGGGAGTAGGAGAGCTTTCTTT.

V gene TRBV5-1 combines with J gene TRBJ2-7; D not resolved. The CDR3 contains 13 residues. The germline V and J ends were trimmed by 5 bases and 5 bases, with 14 bases remaining between them. Germline-derived CDR1 and CDR2 are SGHRS and YFSETQ. The CDR3 region has the DNA TGCGCCAGCAGTCGGTACGGTGGAGACGAGCAGTACTTC. Protein sequence: CASSRYGGDEQYF.

This chain connects TRBV10-1 to TRBJ1-5, with D uncertain. The CDR3 sequence is 15 residues long. V was clipped by 0 bases and J by 3 bases, with 9 bases between them. Germline CDR1 WNHNN, CDR2 SYGVQD (reference sequence). Here the CDR3 reads CASSESRGDNQPQHF. The CDR3 region has the DNA TGCGCCAGCAGTGAGTCGCGGGGAGACAATCAGCCCCAGCATTTT.

The V gene is TRBV4-1, the J gene TRBJ2-4; possible D gene TRBD1, 5 bases. CDR3 length equals 18 residues. Looked up from germline, CDR1 is MGHRA and CDR2 is YSYEKL. Trimming shortened V by 1 base and J by 1 base, and 17 bases separated the two germline ends. The chain's CDR3 is CASSQGGPEETAKNIQYF. The CDR3 region has the DNA TGCGCCAGCAGCCAAGGGGGCCCGGAAGAAACGGCCAAAAACATTCAGTACTTC.

This clone was observed a handful of times. This chain uses TRBV5-1 with TRBJ1-1; D unresolved. Germline CDR1 is SGHRS and CDR2 is YFSETQ. CDR3 length: 13 amino acids. The V end lost 4 bases, the J end lost 4 bases, and 11 bases lay between the germline ends. The CDR3: CASSVDIFTEAFF. The CDR3 DNA reads as TGCGCCAGCAGCGTCGACATCTTCACTGAAGCTTTCTTT.

The rearrangement uses TRBV7-9 and TRBJ2-3, with 11 positions matching TRBD2. CDR1 and CDR2 from the germline V gene are SEHNR and FQNEAQ (reference sequence). The CDR3 consists of 17 residues. Trimming removed 4 bases from V and 1 base from J; junction bases left unmatched: 7. CDR3 amino acids: CASSSGGLAGRTDTQYF. The CDR3 nucleotides read TGTGCCAGCAGCTCCGGCGGACTAGCGGGTCGCACAGATACGCAGTATTTT.

This clone was detected only once. One end of the junction fails to match germline, which may point to a read error. The genes are TRBV29-1 and TRBJ1-2; no firm D call. Germline assignment: CDR1 SQVTM and CDR2 ANQGSEA. The length of the CDR3 is 10 residues. The CDR3: CSVGRESGFF. DNA for the CDR3: TGCAGCGTTGGCCGGGAATCGGGATTCTTC. The whole variable domain, filled in from reference TRBV29-1 and TRBJ1-2, reads SAVISQKPSRDICQRGTSLTIQCQVDSQVTMMFWYRQQPGQSLTLIATANQGSEATYESGFVIDKFPISRPNLTFSTLTVSNMSPEDSSIYLCSVGRESGFFGSGTRLTVV.

This chain connects TRBV20-1 to TRBJ2-5; D is uncertain. The J call may be incorrect, as the DNA end agrees better with TRBJ2-7. This CDR3 is 11 amino acids long. Germline CDR1 reads DFQATT; CDR2 reads SNEGSKA (reference sequence). CDR3 protein: CSASTTYEQYF. The CDR3 coding sequence is TGCAGTGCCAGTACTACCTACGAGCAGTACTTC.

This chain connects TRBV29-1 to TRBJ2-3, with 7 bases fitting TRBD2. Per germline, CDR1 SQVTM and CDR2 ANQGSEA. V gave up 5 bases and J gave up 1 base; unmatched junction bases: 15. The CDR3 has 17 residues. CDR3 residues: CSVSLSRAGVGTDTQYF. The CDR3 nucleotides read TGCAGCGTTTCATTAAGTCGGGCGGGGGTGGGCACAGATACGCAGTATTTT.

As DNA, the CDR3 is TGTGCCACCAAAGCTCAAATTGGCGGAAAGCAGTACTTC. It is translated as CATKAQIGGKQYF. V gene TRBV6-5 combines with J gene TRBJ2-7; D gene ambiguous. V was clipped by 10 bases and J by 8 bases, with 21 bases between them. CDR1 is MNHEY, CDR2 SVGAGI, per germline. The length of the CDR3 is 13 residues.